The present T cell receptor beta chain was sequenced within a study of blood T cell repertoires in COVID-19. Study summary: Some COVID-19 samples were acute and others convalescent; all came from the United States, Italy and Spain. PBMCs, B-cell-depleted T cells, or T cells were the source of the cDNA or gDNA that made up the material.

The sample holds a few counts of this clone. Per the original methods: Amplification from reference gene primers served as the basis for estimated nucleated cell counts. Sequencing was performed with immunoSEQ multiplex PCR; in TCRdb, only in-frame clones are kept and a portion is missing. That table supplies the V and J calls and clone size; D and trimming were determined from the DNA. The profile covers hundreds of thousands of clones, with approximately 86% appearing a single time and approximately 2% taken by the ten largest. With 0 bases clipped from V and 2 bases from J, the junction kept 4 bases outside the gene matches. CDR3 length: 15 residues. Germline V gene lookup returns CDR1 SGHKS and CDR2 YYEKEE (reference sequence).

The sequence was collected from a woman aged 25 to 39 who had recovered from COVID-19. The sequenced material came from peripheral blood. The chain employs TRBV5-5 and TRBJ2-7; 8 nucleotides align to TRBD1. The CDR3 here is CASSLGQGPAYEQYF. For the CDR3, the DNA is TGTGCCAGCAGCTTGGGACAGGGGCCGGCCTACGAGCAGTACTTC.